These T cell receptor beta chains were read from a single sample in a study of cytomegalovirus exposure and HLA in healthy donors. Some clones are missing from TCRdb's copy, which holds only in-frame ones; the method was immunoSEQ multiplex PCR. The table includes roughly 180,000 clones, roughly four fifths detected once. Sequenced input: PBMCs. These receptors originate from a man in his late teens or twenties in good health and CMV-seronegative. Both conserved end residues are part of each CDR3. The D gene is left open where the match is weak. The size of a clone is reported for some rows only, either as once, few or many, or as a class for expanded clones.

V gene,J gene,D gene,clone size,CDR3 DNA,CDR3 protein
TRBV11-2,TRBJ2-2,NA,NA,TGTGCCAGCAGCTTAGATAGCACGGGGATCGGGGAGCTGTTTTTT,CASSLDSTGIGELFF
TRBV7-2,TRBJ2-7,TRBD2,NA,TGTGCCAGCAGCTTAGGGGTTAGCGGGAGCTCCTACGAGCAGTACTTC,CASSLGVSGSSYEQYF
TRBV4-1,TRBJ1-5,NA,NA,TGCGCCAGCAGCCAAGATCGGGGTAATTTGGGCAATCAGCCCCAGCATTTT,CASSQDRGNLGNQPQHF
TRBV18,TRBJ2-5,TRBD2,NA,TGTGCCAGCTCACGACTAGCGGGGGGACAAGAGACCCAGTACTTC,CASSRLAGGQETQYF
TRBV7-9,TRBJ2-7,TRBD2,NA,TGTGCCAGCAGCTTAGCCCCTAGCGGGAGAGTCTACGAGCAGTACTTC,CASSLAPSGRVYEQYF
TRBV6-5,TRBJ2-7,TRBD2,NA,TGTGCCAGCAGGCAGCGGGGCGAGCAGTACTTC,CASRQRGEQYF
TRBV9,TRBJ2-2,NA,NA,TGTGCCAGCAGCGTAGGGTGGGGGCTCACCGGGGAGCTGTTTTTT,CASSVGWGLTGELFF
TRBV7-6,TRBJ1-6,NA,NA,TGTGCCAGCAGCCCCAGGGGATCTAGCTCCTATAATTCCCCCCTCCACTTT,CASSPRGSSSYNSPLHF
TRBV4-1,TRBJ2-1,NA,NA,TGCGCCAGCAGCCCCTTTTTGGGAGGTAGGAATGAGCAGTTCTTC,CASSPFLGGRNEQFF
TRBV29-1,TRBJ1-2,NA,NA,TGCAGCGTTGAAGGGGTAGCCCTTAACTATGGCTACACCTTC,CSVEGVALNYGYTF
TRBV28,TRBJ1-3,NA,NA,TGTGCCAGCCAGCGGGACATCGGAAACACCATATATTTT,CASQRDIGNTIYF
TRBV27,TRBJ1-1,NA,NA,TGTGCCAGCAAAGTGGGCAACACTGAAGCTTTCTTT,CASKVGNTEAFF
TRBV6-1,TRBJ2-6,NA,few,TGTGCCAGCAATGAAGCCTTTGGCGGGCTCGTGTTGGCCAACGTCCTGACTTTC,CASNEAFGGLVLANVLTF
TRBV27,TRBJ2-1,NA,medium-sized,TGTGCCAGCAGTGCTCTTACAGGTTTATACAATGAGCAGTTCTTC,CASSALTGLYNEQFF
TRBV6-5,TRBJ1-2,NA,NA,TGTGCCAGCAGTTACTCCGGTGGTTCTCACTATGGCTACACCTTC,CASSYSGGSHYGYTF
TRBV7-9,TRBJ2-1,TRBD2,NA,TGTGCCAGCAGCTTAGCGCGTCTAGCGGGCGACAATGAGCAGTTCTTC,CASSLARLAGDNEQFF
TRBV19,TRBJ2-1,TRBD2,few,TGTGCCAGTAGTCCTAGCGGGACCCCTGATGAGCAGTTCTTC,CASSPSGTPDEQFF
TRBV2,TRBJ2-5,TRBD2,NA,TGTGCCAGCGAGAGGGAGGGAGAGACCCAGTACTTC,CASEREGETQYF
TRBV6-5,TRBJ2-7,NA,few,TGTGCCAGCACCCCCAGGGGTGGCCACGAGCAGTACTTC,CASTPRGGHEQYF
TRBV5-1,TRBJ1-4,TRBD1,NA,TGCGCCAGCAGCCCCACAACATCCAGACAGGGAGGCGATGAAAAACTGTTTTTT,CASSPTTSRQGGDEKLFF
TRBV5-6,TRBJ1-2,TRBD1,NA,TGTGCCAGCACCAGTATCAGGGGGTTCTATGGCTACACCTTC,CASTSIRGFYGYTF
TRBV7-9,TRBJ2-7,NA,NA,TGTGCCAGCAGCTCGGGGGGTGACAGGGGAGAATCCTACGAGCAGTACTTC,CASSSGGDRGESYEQYF
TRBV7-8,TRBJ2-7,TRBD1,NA,TGTGCCAGCAGCCCAAATCTGGGGACAGCGACCTACGAGCAGTACTTC,CASSPNLGTATYEQYF
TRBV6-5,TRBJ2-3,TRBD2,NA,TGTGCCAGCAGTTCTAGCGGGGGGGCCGTTACGCAGTATTTT,CASSSSGGAVTQYF
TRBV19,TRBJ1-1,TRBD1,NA,TGTGCCAGTACCACATCGGGACAGGCTGAAGCTTTCTTT,CASTTSGQAEAFF
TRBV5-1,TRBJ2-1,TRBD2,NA,TGCGCCAGCAGCTTGTCGGGGGCGGGAGGGGATTACAATGAGCAGTTCTTC,CASSLSGAGGDYNEQFF
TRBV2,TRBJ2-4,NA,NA,TGTGCCAGCAGTGAAGGGGGCCCCCACATTCAGTACTTC,CASSEGGPHIQYF
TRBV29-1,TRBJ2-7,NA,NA,TGCAGCGTTGTCCTCATTTGGACAGACTCAACCTACGAGCAGTACTTC,CSVVLIWTDSTYEQYF
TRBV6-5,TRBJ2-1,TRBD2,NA,TGTGCCAGCAGTTACACCCAGGGAGGGTACAATGAGCAGTTCTTC,CASSYTQGGYNEQFF
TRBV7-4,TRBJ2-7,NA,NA,TGTGCCAGGAGGGCGGGACCTTCCTACGAGCAGTACTTC,CARRAGPSYEQYF
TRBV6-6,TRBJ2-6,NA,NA,TGTGCCAGCTTTAGGGGCAGGGTGACTGGGGCCAACGTCCTGACTTTC,CASFRGRVTGANVLTF
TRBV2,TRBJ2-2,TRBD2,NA,TGTGCCAGCAGTGTAGGCGGGGGGGCATACACCGGGGAGCTGTTTTTT,CASSVGGGAYTGELFF
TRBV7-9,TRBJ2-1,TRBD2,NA,TGTGCCAGCAGCTTTCTCCCGCCTAGCGGACCCAATGAGCAGTTCTTC,CASSFLPPSGPNEQFF
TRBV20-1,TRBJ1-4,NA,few,TGCAGTGCTAACAGCAATGAAAAACTGTTTTTT,CSANSNEKLFF
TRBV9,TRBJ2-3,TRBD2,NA,TGTGCCAGCAGCCCATGGGGGGGTGTAGGCCACGGGGTAGCGTATTTT,CASSPWGGVGHGVAYF
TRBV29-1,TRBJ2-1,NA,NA,TGCAGCTCCCTGCGTGACAATGAGCAGTTCTTC,CSSLRDNEQFF